Listed below are T cell receptor beta chains from one sample, sequenced in a study of cytomegalovirus exposure and HLA in healthy donors. TCRdb's table, derived via immunoSEQ multiplex PCR, lists solely in-frame clones and lacks some. The sample includes around 57,000 clones. Sequencing was performed on PBMCs. The receptors come from a woman between 50 and 59 years old in good health and CMV-seropositive. Each CDR3 is given with its conserved first and last residue. D genes are given only for firm matches.

v_gene	j_gene	d_gene	CDR3aa	CDR3nt
TRBV5-1	TRBJ2-7	TRBD2	CASRLLAGGFYEQYF	TGCGCCAGCAGACTCCTAGCGGGAGGATTCTACGAGCAGTACTTC
TRBV19	TRBJ2-2	-	CASSIAGRGELFF	TGTGCCAGTAGTATAGCGGGTCGGGGGGAGCTGTTTTTT
TRBV30	TRBJ2-7	TRBD1	CACVTGGLMKYEQYF	TGTGCCTGTGTTACAGGGGGCCTAATGAAGTACGAGCAGTACTTC
TRBV29-1	TRBJ1-1	TRBD1	CSVWDRSNTEAFF	TGCAGCGTTTGGGACAGGTCCAACACTGAAGCTTTCTTT
TRBV27	TRBJ2-1	TRBD2	CASSLFQLAGVDEQFF	TGTGCCAGCAGTTTATTCCAACTAGCGGGAGTTGATGAGCAGTTCTTC
TRBV7-7	TRBJ2-7	TRBD1	CASSLAQGDEQYF	TGTGCCAGCAGCTTAGCCCAGGGGGACGAGCAGTACTTC
TRBV30	TRBJ1-2	-	CAWSRPGQGRGYTF	TGTGCCTGGAGCCGACCCGGGCAGGGGAGAGGCTACACCTTC
TRBV20-1	TRBJ2-4	-	CSALQGNIQYF	TGCAGTGCTCTCCAGGGGAACATTCAGTACTTC
TRBV5-1	TRBJ1-6	TRBD1	CASSAGQGARSPLHF	TGCGCCAGCAGCGCCGGACAGGGAGCTAGGTCACCCCTCCACTTT
TRBV6-5	TRBJ1-4	-	CASSYSRGPNEKLFF	TGTGCCAGCAGTTACTCGAGAGGTCCTAATGAAAAACTGTTTTTT
TRBV10-1	TRBJ1-2	-	CASSESRILNYGYTF	TGCGCCAGCAGTGAGTCGCGGATTCTTAACTATGGCTACACCTTC
TRBV10-1	TRBJ1-6	TRBD1	CASSESGQAAHFNSPLHF	TGCGCCAGCAGTGAGTCGGGACAGGCCGCCCACTTTAATTCACCCCTCCACTTT
TRBV25-1	TRBJ2-1	TRBD1	CASTGTGRYNEQFF	TGTGCCAGCACCGGGACAGGGCGATACAATGAGCAGTTCTTC
TRBV6-5	TRBJ2-6	-	CASNLRGSGANVLTF	TGTGCCAGCAACCTACGAGGCTCTGGGGCCAACGTCCTGACTTTC
TRBV16	TRBJ1-1	TRBD1	CASSQPFTGGDPEAFF	TGTGCCAGCAGCCAACCCTTCACAGGGGGCGATCCTGAAGCTTTCTTT
TRBV30	TRBJ2-5	TRBD1	CAWRAPGGWETQYF	TGTGCCTGGAGGGCCCCAGGGGGCTGGGAGACCCAGTACTTC